The 5 T cell receptor beta chains below were found in one sample sequenced in a study of blood T cell repertoires in COVID-19. Profiling relied on immunoSEQ multiplex PCR, and the TCRdb table lists in-frame clones only, not all of them. The repertoire holds approximately 300,000 clones, with 70% to 90% as singletons. Sequenced sample: PBMCs or T cells enriched from blood (not recorded which). All receptors derive from a woman in her twenties or thirties who had recovered from COVID-19.

V usage is TRBV3-1 (or the pseudogene TRBV3-2) and J usage is TRBJ2-2, with D unclear. Germline CDR1 reads LGHDT; CDR2 reads YNNKEL (reference sequence). This CDR3 region has 13 residues. Deletions cut 7 bases from V and 3 bases from J, with 9 bases between. CDR3 in DNA: TGTGCCAGCACGCTCTCAGACACCGGGGAGCTGTTTTTT. This gives the protein CASTLSDTGELFF.

The chain uses TRBV4-3 and TRBJ1-2; TRBD1 aligns across 7 bases. V trimming: 0 bases; J trimming: 10 bases; junction bases outside the gene matches: 5. CDR1 and CDR2 (germline): LGHNA, YSLEER. The CDR3 length is 13 residues. In DNA, the CDR3 is TGCGCCAGCAGCCAAGATGGGACAGTGGACTACACCTTC. This gives the protein CASSQDGTVDYTF.

V and J are TRBV9 and TRBJ2-3; D perhaps matches TRBD2 (6 bases). V was clipped by 2 bases and J by 0 bases, with 16 bases between them. The germline gives CDR1 SGDLS, CDR2 YYNGEE. This CDR3 spans 17 amino acids. The CDR3 region has the DNA TGTGCCAGCAGCGTGCGCCCCGGGGGAGTTAGCACAGATACGCAGTATTTT. This gives the protein CASSVRPGGVSTDTQYF.

This chain connects TRBV11-2 to TRBJ2-5; 16 bases map to TRBD2. Trimming took 5 bases from V and 2 from J; bases not matched to a gene: 8. The CDR3 length is 18 residues. The germline V gene encodes CDR1 SGHAT and CDR2 FQNNGV. DNA of the CDR3: TGTGCCAGCAGCCCGTCCCCGGGACTAGCGGGGGGGCAAGAGACCCAGTACTTC. Translation gives CASSPSPGLAGGQETQYF.

This clone was observed a few times. The gene calls are TRBV4-3 and TRBJ2-2, with TRBD1 matching over 10 bases. V shed 3 bases and J 6 bases; nucleotides not matched to a gene: 7. There are 16 residues in the CDR3. Germline loops: CDR1 LGHNA, CDR2 YSLEER. The CDR3 DNA reads as TGCGCCAGCAGCCATCCGGGACAGGGGTTGGCCGGGGAGCTGTTTTTT. Its protein product is CASSHPGQGLAGELFF.